This T cell receptor beta chain originates from a study of cytomegalovirus exposure and HLA in healthy donors. Study-wide findings and caveats: Rarity held for most TCR sequences, but there were some public TCRs that occurred in many donors.

A roughly 130-subject validation cohort, separate from the roughly 680-subject first cohort, supplied the donors. For this clone: Antigen specificity is unknown.

V trimming: 4 bases; J trimming: 12 bases; junction bases outside the gene matches: 6. Per germline, CDR1 MGHRA and CDR2 YSYEKL. The CDR3 length is 13 residues. Assay used: immunoSEQ multiplex PCR; TCRdb lists only in-frame clones, some missing. The repertoire includes about 110,000 clones, 90% to 97% of them detected once, and roughly 0.67% sits in the top ten. The chain uses TRBV4-1 and TRBJ1-6, with 7 bases identical to TRBD1. This sequence originates from a young woman in good health and CMV-seronegative. The source material was PBMCs. As DNA, the CDR3 is TGCGCCAGCAGCCCCGGGACAGTCCAACCCCTCCACTTT. The encoded protein is CASSPGTVQPLHF.